These 29 T cell receptor beta chains originate from one sample sequenced in a study of blood T cell repertoires in COVID-19. Libraries were prepared by immunoSEQ multiplex PCR; TCRdb keeps only in-frame clonotypes and omits some of them. The repertoire holds roughly 220,000 clones, with 70% to 90% as singletons. The sequenced material came from peripheral blood. These receptor sequences come from a man in his thirties or forties who had recovered from COVID-19.

This chain joins TRBV10-1 and TRBJ2-7; TRBD2 aligns across 9 bases. The CDR3 sequence is 14 residues long. Trimming at V came to 8 bases and at J to 2 bases, leaving 7 bases not matched to a gene. Germline V CDR1 and CDR2: WNHNN, SYGVQD (reference sequence). CDR3 in amino acids: CASPSRGGPYEQYF. Here the CDR3 DNA reads TGCGCCAGCCCGTCGCGGGGGGGCCCCTACGAGCAGTACTTC.

This chain uses TRBV7-6 with TRBJ1-2; D is perhaps TRBD1 (5 bases). With 1 base removed from V and 4 bases from J, the gap between germline ends came to 13 bases. The CDR3 is made up of 15 amino acids. Germline V gene lookup returns CDR1 SGHVS and CDR2 FNYEAQ. The CDR3 protein is CASSLGPTGPYGYTF. The DNA for the CDR3 is TGTGCCAGCAGCTTAGGGCCTACAGGACCCTATGGCTACACCTTC.

The CDR3 nucleotides are TGTGCCTGGACCGGGACTGCCAATCACTCCTACAATGAGCAGTTCTTC. This codes for CAWTGTANHSYNEQFF. The J gene is TRBJ2-1, the V gene TRBV30, with a tentative D call TRBD2 (6 bases). V was cut by 4 bases and J by 0 bases, with 16 bases left in between. The CDR3 is 16 residues long. From germline, CDR1 is GTSNPN and CDR2 SVGIG (reference sequence).

The chain combines TRBV5-1 with TRBJ1-6; D gene ambiguous. The CDR3 runs to 15 residues. Germline CDR1 reads SGHRS; CDR2 reads YFSETQ. The V end was cut by 1 base, the J end by 0 bases, with 5 bases between. For the CDR3, the DNA is TGCGCCAGCAGCTTGCCGAGCTCCTATAATTCACCCCTCCACTTT. Its translation is CASSLPSSYNSPLHF.

The chain carries TRBV12-3 or TRBV12-4 and TRBJ1-2; tentatively, D is TRBD1 (6 bases). Trimming removed 8 bases from V and 5 bases from J, with 12 bases in between. The CDR3 consists of 12 residues. The CDR3 region has the DNA TGTGCCAGCGGCAGGGGTGGGTATGGCTACACCTTC. It yields the protein CASGRGGYGYTF.

This clone was detected only a few times. V gene TRBV7-9 combines with J gene TRBJ1-2, with unresolved D. This CDR3 spans 16 amino acids. Trimming removed 6 bases at V and 1 base at J, with 18 bases between. CDR1 is SEHNR and CDR2 is FQNEAQ in the germline V gene (reference sequence). This CDR3 is CASRLLPDAFNYGYTF. CDR3 nucleotide sequence: TGTGCCAGCAGGCTCCTTCCAGATGCTTTTAACTATGGCTACACCTTC.

V is TRBV15 and J is TRBJ2-3; 11 bases agree with TRBD2. In germline, CDR1 is LNHNV, CDR2 YYDKDF (reference sequence). The CDR3 spans 16 residues. The V gene end was trimmed by 3 bases and the J gene end by 1 base; junction bases not matched to a gene: 3. CDR3 nucleotide sequence: TGTGCCACCAGCAGCCCGACTAGCGGGGGCACAGATACGCAGTATTTT. This gives the protein CATSSPTSGGTDTQYF.

This chain uses TRBV7-2 with TRBJ2-7, with a possible D match to TRBD1 (6 bases). V lost 3 bases to trimming and J lost 0 bases, with 6 bases between them. The CDR3 is 13 amino acids. Germline V lookup: CDR1 SGHTA, CDR2 FQGNSA. CDR3 residues: CASSLGASYEQYF. CDR3 in DNA: TGTGCCAGCAGCTTGGGGGCCTCCTACGAGCAGTACTTC.

The chain is built from TRBV10-3 and TRBJ2-7, with a possible D match to TRBD2 (5 bases). The CDR3 is 14 amino acids. Germline values: CDR1 ENHRY, CDR2 SYGVKD. V lost 3 bases, J lost 4 bases, and 13 bases lay in between. CDR3 sequence (DNA): TGTGCCATCAGTGAAGGCTCGGGGTTATACGAGCAGTACTTC. It translates to CAISEGSGLYEQYF.

The chain employs TRBV27 and TRBJ2-5; D call uncertain. The germline V gene encodes CDR1 MNHEY and CDR2 SMNVEV (reference sequence). This CDR3 is built from 11 residues. Deletions cut 5 bases from V and 3 bases from J, with 4 bases between. CDR3: CASSPKETQYF. CDR3 nucleotide sequence: TGTGCCAGCAGTCCCAAAGAGACCCAGTACTTC.

The chain couples TRBV27 to TRBJ2-5; the D is unclear. V was clipped by 3 bases and J by 7 bases, with 6 bases between them. The CDR3 is 11 residues long. Germline V gene data show CDR1 as MNHEY and CDR2 as SMNVEV (reference sequence). For the CDR3, the DNA is TGTGCCAGCAGTTTCCTAGGGACCCAGTACTTC. Protein: CASSFLGTQYF.

The rearrangement joins TRBV5-4 to TRBJ2-1, with D possibly being TRBD2 (6 bases). Trimming took 0 bases from V and 4 from J, leaving 23 bases between them. CDR1 is SGHNT and CDR2 is YYREEE in the germline V gene (reference sequence). The CDR3 sequence is 19 residues long. The CDR3 DNA sequence: TGTGCCAGCAGCTTGGGAACGTCGGTTCCGGGGGTTGCTTACAATGAGCAGTTCTTC. Encoded protein: CASSLGTSVPGVAYNEQFF.

The chain couples TRBV6-5 to TRBJ2-2; 9 bases match TRBD1. After removal of 5 bases from V and 1 base from J, the junction contained 2 bases not matched to a gene. CDR1 MNHEY and CDR2 SVGAGI come from the germline V gene. There are 15 residues in the CDR3. This CDR3 reads CASSKGQGNTGELFF. CDR3 coding DNA: TGTGCCAGCAGTAAGGGACAGGGGAACACCGGGGAGCTGTTTTTT.

The V call is TRBV19, the J call TRBJ2-7; D possibly corresponds to TRBD2 (5 bases). The CDR3 has 15 residues. The V end was cut by 3 bases, the J end by 2 bases, with 14 bases between. CDR1 and CDR2 (germline): LNHDA, SQIVND (reference sequence). CDR3 in DNA: TGTGCCAGTAGTATTGAGCCGGGATCGACCTACGAGCAGTACTTC. Translated: CASSIEPGSTYEQYF.

This clone has only a few counts. The chain links TRBV7-8 to TRBJ1-1, with 9 positions matching TRBD1. The V segment lost 6 bases and the J segment 10 bases; nucleotides outside the gene matches: 12. The CDR3 sequence is 14 residues long. Germline CDR1 reads SGHVS; CDR2 reads FQNEAQ. CDR3 in DNA: TGTGCCAGCAGTCCTGGGACAGGGAGGACGCCAGCTTTCTTT. Translating it yields CASSPGTGRTPAFF.

The genes are TRBV6-5 and TRBJ2-7; 7 bases match TRBD1. Germline CDR1 reads MNHEY; CDR2 reads SVGAGI. This CDR3 has 13 residues. With 0 bases clipped from V and 9 bases from J, the junction kept 5 bases outside the gene matches. The CDR3 is CASSYSRTGPQYF. The CDR3, as DNA: TGTGCCAGCAGTTACTCTCGGACAGGACCGCAGTACTTC.

The chain couples TRBV5-1 to TRBJ2-3; possibly TRBD2 for D (6 bases). CDR3 size: 16 residues. The V end was cut by 3 bases, the J end by 6 bases, with 20 bases between. Germline CDR1 and CDR2: SGHRS and YFSETQ. As DNA, the CDR3 is TGCGCCAGCAGCTGGGGGGTCCAAAGAAAGGTGGATACGCAGTATTTT. This encodes CASSWGVQRKVDTQYF.

The genes are TRBV5-4 and TRBJ2-7; D call uncertain. V dropped 4 bases and J dropped 2 bases, with 13 bases sitting between them. The CDR3 is made up of 14 amino acids. Germline values: CDR1 SGHNT, CDR2 YYREEE (reference sequence). CDR3 sequence reads: CASSTRFGTYEQYF. CDR3 nucleotide sequence: TGTGCCAGCAGCACGAGGTTTGGTACCTACGAGCAGTACTTC.

The V call is TRBV10-3, the J call TRBJ2-3; tentatively, D is TRBD2 (6 bases). The ends were cut back, 5 bases at V and 0 bases at J, with 15 bases in the middle. This CDR3 comprises 16 residues. In germline, CDR1 is ENHRY, CDR2 SYGVKD. CDR3 sequence: CAISKARDSSTDTQYF. CDR3 DNA: TGTGCCATCAGTAAGGCGAGGGACTCTAGCACAGATACGCAGTATTTT.

A remark on this clone: The junction departs from the called germline gene at one end, perhaps through a read error. The CDR3 sequence is CATSFPGRYGYTF. The CDR3 bases are TGTGCCACCAGTTTCCCAGGGCGGTATGGCTACACCTTC. The V gene is TRBV28, the J gene TRBJ1-2; D might be TRBD1 (5 bases). Germline-derived CDR1 and CDR2 are MDHEN and SYDVKM. The CDR3 runs to 13 residues.

CDR3 region: CASSHSGGRRYEQYF. The CDR3 nucleotides read TGTGCCAGCAGTCATAGCGGGGGACGCCGCTACGAGCAGTACTTC. The rearrangement uses TRBV9 and TRBJ2-7; 9 bases agree with TRBD2. In germline, CDR1 is SGDLS, CDR2 YYNGEE. The CDR3 is made up of 15 amino acids. Unmatched junction bases numbered 9, after V lost 5 bases and J lost 3 bases.

The V call is TRBV5-1, the J call TRBJ1-2, with a possible D match to TRBD1 (5 bases). Germline assignment: CDR1 SGHRS and CDR2 YFSETQ. V dropped 7 bases and J dropped 7 bases, with 20 bases sitting between them. The CDR3 sequence is 14 residues long. The CDR3 loop reads CASGTGGTLGGYTF. In DNA, the CDR3 is TGCGCCAGCGGGACGGGGGGGACCCTCGGTGGCTACACCTTC. The full variable domain, its missing parts supplied by reference TRBV5-1 and TRBJ1-2, is KAGVTQTPRYLIKTRGQQVTLSCSPISGHRSVSWYQQTPGQGLQFLFEYFSETQRNKGNFPGRFSGRQFSNSRSEMNVSTLELGDSALYLCASGTGGTLGGYTFGSGTRLTVV.

The V and J genes are TRBV18 and TRBJ1-6, with 7 nucleotides matching TRBD1. V was clipped by 3 bases and J by 3 bases; unmatched bases: 5. The CDR3 has 16 residues. Germline values: CDR1 KGHSH, CDR2 LQKENI. The CDR3 DNA follows: TGTGCCAGCTCACCCACGACAGGGAGCTATAATTCACCCCTCCACTTT. As protein: CASSPTTGSYNSPLHF.

The chain combines TRBV11-3 with TRBJ1-1; 9 bases are shared with TRBD1. CDR1 and CDR2 (germline): SGHNT, YENEEA. With V trimmed by 5 bases and J by 4 bases, 2 bases remained unmatched. This CDR3 contains 13 residues. The CDR3 DNA sequence: TGTGCCAGCAGCCGGGACAGGGCCACTGAAGCTTTCTTT. Translating it yields CASSRDRATEAFF.

The sample holds a few counts of this clone. The chain has TRBV7-2 and TRBJ1-2, with 10 bases aligning to TRBD1. Germline V gene lookup returns CDR1 SGHTA and CDR2 FQGNSA. V lost 5 bases to trimming and J lost 6 bases; unmatched junction nucleotides: 15. The CDR3 spans 17 residues. CDR3: CASSPRDRGVRLDGYTF. The CDR3, as DNA: TGTGCCAGCAGCCCTCGGGACAGGGGCGTGCGTTTGGATGGCTACACCTTC.

This clone is a singleton in its sample. J is TRBJ1-2 and V is TRBV5-1; 8 bases line up with TRBD1. The V and J ends lost 4 bases and 3 bases, in that order; junction bases with no gene match: 11. The CDR3 has 16 residues. CDR1 is SGHRS and CDR2 is YFSETQ in the germline V gene. DNA of the CDR3: TGCGCCAGCAGCCCCCAAGGACAGGGTTCTCACTATGGCTACACCTTC. Translation: CASSPQGQGSHYGYTF.

The rearrangement joins TRBV7-2 to TRBJ2-3; weak D call: TRBD2 (6 bases). Per germline, CDR1 SGHTA and CDR2 FQGNSA. The CDR3 runs 15 residues. Trimming left V 5 bases short and J 0 bases short, with 12 bases between. The CDR3 loop reads CASSVWGVSTDTQYF. CDR3 nucleotide sequence: TGTGCCAGCAGCGTCTGGGGGGTAAGCACAGATACGCAGTATTTT.

The sample holds one count of this clone. V usage is TRBV5-1 and J usage is TRBJ1-1; D is unresolved. Germline V gene data show CDR1 as SGHRS and CDR2 as YFSETQ. The V end was cut by 0 bases, the J end by 10 bases, with 10 bases between. This CDR3 contains 12 residues. The CDR3 bases are TGCGCCAGCAGCTTGGGGGAGAAGGGAGCTTTCTTT. Translation gives CASSLGEKGAFF.

This chain joins TRBV2 and TRBJ2-3; 9 positions match TRBD2. The germline gives CDR1 SNHLY, CDR2 FYNNEI. Trimming removed 6 bases from V and 1 base from J; junction bases left unmatched: 5. The CDR3 spans 15 residues. CDR3 amino acids: CASSYSGGRTDTQYF. CDR3 coding DNA: TGTGCCAGCAGCTATAGCGGGGGACGCACAGATACGCAGTATTTT.